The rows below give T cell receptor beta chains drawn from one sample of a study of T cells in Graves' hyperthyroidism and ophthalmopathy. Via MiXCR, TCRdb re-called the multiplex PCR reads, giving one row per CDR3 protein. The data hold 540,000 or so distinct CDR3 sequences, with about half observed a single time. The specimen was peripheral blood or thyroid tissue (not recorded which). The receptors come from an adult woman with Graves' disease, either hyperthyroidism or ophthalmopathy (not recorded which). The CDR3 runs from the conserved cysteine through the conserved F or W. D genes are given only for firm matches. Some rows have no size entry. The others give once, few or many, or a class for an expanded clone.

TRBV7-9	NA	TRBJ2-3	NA	CASSLGGGGDTQYF	TGTGCCAGCAGCTTAGGAGGGGGTGGAGATACGCAGTATTTT
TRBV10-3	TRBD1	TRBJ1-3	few	CAIRHGQGANTIYF	TGTGCCATCAGACACGGACAGGGGGCAAACACCATATATTTT
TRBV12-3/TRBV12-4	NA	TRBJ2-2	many	CASTRTNTGELFF	TGTGCCAGCACTCGGACGAACACCGGGGAGCTGTTTTTT
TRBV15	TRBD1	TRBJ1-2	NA	CATSSSSQGGYGYTF	TGTGCCACCAGCAGCTCCTCCCAGGGGGGCTATGGCTACACCTTC
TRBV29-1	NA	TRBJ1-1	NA	CSVTTEMNTEAFF	TGCAGCGTGACGACAGAGATGAACACTGAAGCTTTCTTT
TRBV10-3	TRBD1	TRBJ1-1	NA	CAGGQGSSDEAFF	TGTGCCGGAGGACAGGGGAGTTCAGATGAAGCTTTCTTT
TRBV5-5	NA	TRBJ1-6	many	CASSLSGVGSSYNSPLHF	TGTGCCAGCAGCTTGTCAGGAGTGGGGAGCTCCTATAATTCACCCCTCCACTTT
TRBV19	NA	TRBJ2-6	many	CASSWGGGANVLTF	TGTGCCAGTAGTTGGGGTGGTGGGGCCAACGTCCTGACTTTC
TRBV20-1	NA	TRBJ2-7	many	CSATPQQTYEQYF	TGCAGTGCTACACCCCAACAAACCTACGAGCAGTACTTC
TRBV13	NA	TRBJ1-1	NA	CASSFIGRNTEAFF	TGTGCCAGCAGCTTTATCGGCAGGAACACTGAAGCTTTCTTT
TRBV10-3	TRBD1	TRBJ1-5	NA	CAISERQGFNQPQHF	TGTGCCATCAGTGAGAGACAGGGGTTCAATCAGCCCCAGCATTTT
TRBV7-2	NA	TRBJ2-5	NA	CASSLQGGGIGETQYF	TGTGCCAGCAGCTTACAGGGGGGGGGCATCGGCGAGACCCAGTACTTC
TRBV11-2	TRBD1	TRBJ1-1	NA	CASSNDRAEAFF	TGTGCCAGCAGCAACGACAGGGCTGAAGCTTTCTTT
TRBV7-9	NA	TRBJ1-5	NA	CASSLNPGNQPQHF	TGTGCCAGCAGCTTAAATCCGGGCAATCAGCCCCAGCATTTT
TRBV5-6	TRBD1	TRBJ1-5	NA	CASSLGTGSSQHF	TGTGCCAGCAGCTTGGGGACAGGGTCATCCCAGCATTTT
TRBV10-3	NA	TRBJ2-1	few	CAISESADSYNEQFF	TGTGCCATCAGTGAGTCCGCGGACTCCTACAATGAGCAGTTCTTC
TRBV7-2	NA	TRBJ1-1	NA	CASSLDSTVAFF	TGTGCCAGCAGCCTGGACTCCACGGTCGCTTTCTTT
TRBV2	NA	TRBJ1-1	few	CASSNQGSTEAFF	TGTGCCAGCAGTAATCAGGGGAGCACTGAAGCTTTCTTT
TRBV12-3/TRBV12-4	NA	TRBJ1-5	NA	CASSSQQVQPQHF	TGTGCCAGCAGTTCTCAACAGGTACAGCCCCAGCATTTT
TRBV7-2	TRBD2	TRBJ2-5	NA	CASSWNSGRETQYF	TGTGCCAGCAGCTGGAATAGCGGGAGAGAGACCCAGTACTTC
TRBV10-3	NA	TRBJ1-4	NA	CAISAGRGF	TGTGCCATCAGTGCCGGGAGGGGGTTT
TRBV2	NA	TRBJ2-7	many	CASNPAGSSYEQYF	TGTGCCAGCAACCCTGCTGGCTCAAGCTACGAGCAGTACTTC
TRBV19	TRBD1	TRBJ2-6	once	CASSARGRGGANVLTF	TGTGCCAGTAGTGCCAGGGGGCGCGGAGGGGCCAACGTCCTGACTTTC
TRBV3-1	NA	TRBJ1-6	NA	CASGKGRGGPAPLHF	TGTGCCAGCGGCAAAGGGAGAGGGGGGCCGGCACCCCTCCACTTT
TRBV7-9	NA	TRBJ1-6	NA	CASSPPGQNSPLHF	TGTGCCAGCAGCCCCCCGGGACAAAATTCACCCCTCCACTTT
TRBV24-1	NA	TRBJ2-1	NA	CATSDPAHGPQYYEQFF	TGTGCCACCAGTGACCCAGCGCACGGTCCCCAATACTATGAGCAGTTCTTC
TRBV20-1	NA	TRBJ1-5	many	CSAARQVREPQHF	TGCAGTGCGGCCCGACAGGTACGGGAGCCCCAGCATTTT
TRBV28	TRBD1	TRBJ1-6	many	CASSPQGSSSYNSPLHF	TGTGCCAGCAGTCCACAGGGGTCGAGCTCCTATAATTCACCCCTCCACTTT
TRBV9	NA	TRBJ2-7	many	CASSGHLESRPYEQYF	TGTGCCAGCAGCGGTCACCTAGAGAGTCGGCCCTACGAGCAGTACTTC
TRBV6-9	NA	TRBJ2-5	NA	CASSDSKTQYF	TGTGCCAGCAGTGATTCGAAGACCCAGTACTTC
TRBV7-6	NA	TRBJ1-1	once	CASSRGQLSNTEAFF	TGTGCCAGCAGCAGAGGACAGCTCTCGAACACTGAAGCTTTCTTT
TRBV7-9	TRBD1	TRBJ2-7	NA	CASSQRGTVSYEQYF	TGTGCCAGCTCCCAAAGGGGGACAGTCTCCTACGAGCAGTACTTC
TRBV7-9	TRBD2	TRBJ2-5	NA	CASSLAPGLAGALYF	TGTGCCAGCAGCTTAGCGCCGGGACTAGCGGGAGCGTTGTACTTC
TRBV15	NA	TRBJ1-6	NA	CAQEGPSDSPLHF	TGTGCCCAAGAGGGACCGAGCGATTCACCCCTCCACTTT
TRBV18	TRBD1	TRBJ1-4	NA	CASSPQGAVVTNEKLFF	TGTGCCAGCTCACCTCAGGGGGCAGTCGTGACTAATGAAAAACTGTTTTTT
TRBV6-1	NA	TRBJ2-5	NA	CASNERQGRGETQYF	TGTGCCAGCAATGAGCGTCAGGGGAGGGGAGAGACCCAGTACTTC
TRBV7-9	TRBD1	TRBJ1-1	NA	CASSPPSRGLTEAFF	TGTGCCAGCAGCCCCCCGTCGAGGGGGCTCACTGAAGCTTTCTTT
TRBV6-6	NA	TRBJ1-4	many	CASSYLALGGEKLFF	TGTGCCAGCAGTTATTTGGCCCTGGGTGGGGAAAAACTGTTTTTT
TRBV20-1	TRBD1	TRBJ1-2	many	CSARRQGNYGYTF	TGCAGCGCGCGTAGACAGGGCAACTATGGCTACACCTTC
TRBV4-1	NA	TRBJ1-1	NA	CASSQDGGPGHTEAFF	TGCGCCAGCAGCCAAGATGGGGGACCCGGGCACACTGAAGCTTTCTTT
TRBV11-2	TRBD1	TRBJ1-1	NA	CASSPRTGEDEAFF	TGTGCCAGCAGCCCCCGGACAGGGGAGGATGAAGCTTTCTTT
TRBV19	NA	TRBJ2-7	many	CASSIRHPYEQYF	TGTGCCAGTAGTATAAGACACCCCTACGAGCAGTACTTC
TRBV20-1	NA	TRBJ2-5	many	CSARGQGSGDLETQYF	TGCAGTGCTAGAGGTCAAGGGTCGGGGGACCTCGAGACCCAGTACTTC
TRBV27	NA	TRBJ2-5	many	CASRPRRDQETQYF	TGTGCCAGCAGACCCCGCAGGGATCAAGAGACCCAGTACTTC
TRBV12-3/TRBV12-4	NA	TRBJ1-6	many	CASSFAGPVNSPLHF	TGTGCCAGCAGTTTCGCGGGACCGGTTAATTCACCCCTCCACTTT
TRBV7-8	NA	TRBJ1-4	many	CASKKGHSNEKLFF	TGTGCCAGCAAAAAGGGGCACAGTAATGAAAAACTGTTTTTT
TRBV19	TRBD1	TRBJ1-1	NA	CASTRTGVSTEAFF	TGTGCCAGTACCAGAACAGGGGTGAGCACTGAAGCTTTCTTT
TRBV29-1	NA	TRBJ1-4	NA	CSAAGTENEKLFF	TGCAGCGCAGCAGGGACGGAAAATGAAAAACTGTTTTTT
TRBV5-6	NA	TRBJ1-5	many	CASSLYAGEGNQPQHF	TGTGCCAGCAGCTTGTACGCAGGGGAGGGCAATCAGCCCCAGCATTTT
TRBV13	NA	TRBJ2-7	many	CASSLRGPTYEQYF	TGTGCCAGCAGCCTAAGGGGTCCCACCTACGAGCAGTACTTC
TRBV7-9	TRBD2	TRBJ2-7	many	CARRHLAGGSPSSKTYEQYF	TGTGCCAGAAGACACTTAGCGGGAGGGTCCCCATCTAGCAAAACGTACGAGCAGTACTTC